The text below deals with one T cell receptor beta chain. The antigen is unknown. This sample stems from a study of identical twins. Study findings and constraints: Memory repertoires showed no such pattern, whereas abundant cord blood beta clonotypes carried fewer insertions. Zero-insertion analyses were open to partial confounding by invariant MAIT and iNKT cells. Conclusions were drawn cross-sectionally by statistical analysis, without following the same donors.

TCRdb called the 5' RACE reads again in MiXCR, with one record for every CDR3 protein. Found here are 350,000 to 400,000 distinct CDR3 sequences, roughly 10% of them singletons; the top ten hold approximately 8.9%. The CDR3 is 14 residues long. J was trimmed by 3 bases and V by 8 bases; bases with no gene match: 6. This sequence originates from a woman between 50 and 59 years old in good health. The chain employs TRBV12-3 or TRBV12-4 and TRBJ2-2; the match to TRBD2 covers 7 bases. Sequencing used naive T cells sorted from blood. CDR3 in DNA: TGTGCCAGCTCCCCTAGCGGAGACACCGGGGAGCTGTTTTTT. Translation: CASSPSGDTGELFF.